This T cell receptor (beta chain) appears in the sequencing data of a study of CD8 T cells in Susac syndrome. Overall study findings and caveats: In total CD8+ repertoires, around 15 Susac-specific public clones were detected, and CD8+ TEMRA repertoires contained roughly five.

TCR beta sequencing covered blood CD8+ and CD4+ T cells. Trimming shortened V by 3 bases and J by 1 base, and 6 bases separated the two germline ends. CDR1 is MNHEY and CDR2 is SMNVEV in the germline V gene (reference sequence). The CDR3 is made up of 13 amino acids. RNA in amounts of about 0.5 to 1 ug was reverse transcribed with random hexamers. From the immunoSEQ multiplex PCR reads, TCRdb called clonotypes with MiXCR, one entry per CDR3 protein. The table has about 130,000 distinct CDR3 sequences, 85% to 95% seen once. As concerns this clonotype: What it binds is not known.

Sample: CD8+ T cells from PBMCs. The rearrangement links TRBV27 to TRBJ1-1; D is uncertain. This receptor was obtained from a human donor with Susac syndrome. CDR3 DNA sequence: TGTGCCAGCAGTTTCGTAGAGAACACTGAAGCTTTCTTT. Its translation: CASSFVENTEAFF.